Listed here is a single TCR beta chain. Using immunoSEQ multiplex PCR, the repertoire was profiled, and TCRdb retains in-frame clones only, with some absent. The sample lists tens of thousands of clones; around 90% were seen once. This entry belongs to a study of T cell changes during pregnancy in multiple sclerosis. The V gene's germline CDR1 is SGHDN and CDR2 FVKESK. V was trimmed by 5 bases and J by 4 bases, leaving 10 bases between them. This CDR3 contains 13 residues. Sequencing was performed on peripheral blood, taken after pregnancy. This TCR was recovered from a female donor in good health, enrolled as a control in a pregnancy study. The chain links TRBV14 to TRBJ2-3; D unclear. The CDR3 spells CASSKRLSDTQYF. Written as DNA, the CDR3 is TGTGCCAGCAGCAAACGACTCTCAGATACGCAGTATTTT.